Listed below are T cell receptor beta chains from one sample, sequenced in a study of shared clonotypes between healthy human individuals. Clones were sequenced by immunoSEQ multiplex PCR, and TCRdb holds only the in-frame ones, with some missing. The data show some 490,000 clones, around four fifths seen once. Sequencing was performed on PBMCs. The receptors were sampled from a woman in her forties in good health. Some clones in this sample may be carry-over from other donors' samples. Each CDR3 is given with its conserved first and last residue. The D gene is left open where the match is weak. Expanded clones are given a class, and other clones once, few, many or no size at all.

TRBJ1-1,TRBV27,-,TRBD1,TGTGCCAGCAGTTACAGGGGGCAGAACACTGAAGCTTTCTTT,CASSYRGQNTEAFF
TRBJ1-1,TRBV29-1,few,TRBD1,TGCAGCGTTGTTCAGGGGGACACTGAAGCTTTCTTT,CSVVQGDTEAFF
TRBJ1-5,TRBV5-1,-,-,TGCGCCAGCAGCCTCGGACCGAATCAGCCCCAGCATTTT,CASSLGPNQPQHF
TRBJ2-7,TRBV25-1,-,TRBD1,TGTGCCAGCAGATCACCGGGACAGGGTTACTACGAGCAGTACTTC,CASRSPGQGYYEQYF
TRBJ2-3,TRBV6-6,-,-,TGTGCCAGCAGTTACCACCCTTCGGATACGCAGTATTTT,CASSYHPSDTQYF
TRBJ1-1,TRBV6-1,-,-,TGTGCCAGCAGGGAGGGCGTCGACACTGAAGCTTTCTTT,CASREGVDTEAFF
TRBJ1-2,TRBV9,-,-,TGTGCCAGCGGCAGGGGTTCGGATTTCGGCTACACCTTC,CASGRGSDFGYTF
TRBJ1-2,TRBV19,-,-,TGTGCCAGTAGTATCTTCGGTGTGGGCTACACCTTC,CASSIFGVGYTF
TRBJ2-3,TRBV28,-,-,TGTGCCAGCAAAATCAAAGGGGGGGCGCCCACAGATACGCAGTATTTT,CASKIKGGAPTDTQYF
TRBJ2-2,TRBV6-1,-,-,TGTGCCAGCAGTCGAAACAAGGAGCTCGGGGAGCTGTTTTTT,CASSRNKELGELFF
TRBJ2-7,TRBV28,-,TRBD2,TGTGCCAGCAGTGTTGGACTAGCCGTGTACGAGCAGTACTTC,CASSVGLAVYEQYF
TRBJ1-1,TRBV5-1,once,-,TGCGCCAGCAGCCCGCGGGGCCGCCAGGACACTGAAGCTTTCTTT,CASSPRGRQDTEAFF
TRBJ2-7,TRBV6-6,-,-,TGTGCCAGCAGTTACTCAGGTCCCTACGGGCAGTACTTC,CASSYSGPYGQYF
TRBJ1-3,TRBV7-9,-,-,TGTGCCAGCAGCTTCGGAGCCGGGGGGCGGAATGGAAACACCATATATTTT,CASSFGAGGRNGNTIYF
TRBJ1-4,TRBV25-1,-,-,TGTGCCAGCAGTGATTCGGGACAAAGAAATGAAAAACTGTTTTTT,CASSDSGQRNEKLFF
TRBJ2-5,TRBV10-1,once,TRBD2,TGCGCCAGCAGTGCAGTAGCGGGAGGGGAAGAGACCCAGTACTTC,CASSAVAGGEETQYF
TRBJ2-1,TRBV4-3,-,-,TGCGCCAGCAGCCAGGCAGGGGATGAGCAGTTCTTC,CASSQAGDEQFF
TRBJ1-2,TRBV5-4,-,-,TGTGCCAGCAGCTTCGATTCGGCGGACTATGGCTACACCTTC,CASSFDSADYGYTF
TRBJ1-1,TRBV4-1,-,-,TGCGCCAGCAGCCAAATTGGGCAGGGATGGCGCACTGAAGCTTTCTTT,CASSQIGQGWRTEAFF
TRBJ1-3,TRBV10-3,once,TRBD1,TGTGCCATCAGGCCCTCGGACAGGGCTGGAAACACCATATATTTT,CAIRPSDRAGNTIYF
TRBJ2-3,TRBV28,-,TRBD2,TGTGCCAGCAGTATACCTTCACTAGCGGGAGCGACAGATACGCAGTATTTT,CASSIPSLAGATDTQYF
TRBJ1-5,TRBV19,-,-,TGTGCCAGTAGTTCGGAGGGTCCTCAGCCCCAGCATTTT,CASSSEGPQPQHF
TRBJ1-2,TRBV19,-,TRBD1,TGTGCCAGTAGTCCGTCGACAGGGTCCTATGGCTACACCTTC,CASSPSTGSYGYTF
TRBJ2-7,TRBV7-2,-,-,TGTGCCAGCAGCACTCAGGACTTCCCCTACGAGCAGTACTTC,CASSTQDFPYEQYF
TRBJ1-1,TRBV29-1,many,-,TGCAGCGTGAGGGCAGGATGGGGGATGAACACTGAAGCTTTCTTT,CSVRAGWGMNTEAFF
TRBJ2-6,TRBV9,-,-,TGTGCCAGCAGCGATGTCTCTGGGGCCAACGTCCTGACTTTC,CASSDVSGANVLTF
TRBJ2-5,TRBV10-3,-,-,TGTGCCATCAGTGACAGGGCTCAAGAGACCCAGTACTTC,CAISDRAQETQYF
TRBJ2-1,TRBV10-3,few,TRBD1,TGTGCCATCCAAACCGAATTAGGGACAGGGGATAATGAGCAGTTCTTC,CAIQTELGTGDNEQFF
TRBJ2-7,TRBV28,-,TRBD1,TGTGCCAGCAGTTCCGGGACAGGGGCGTACGAGCAGTACTTC,CASSSGTGAYEQYF
TRBJ2-7,TRBV18,-,-,TGTGCCAGCTCACCACCGGGATACTCCTACGAGCAGTACTTC,CASSPPGYSYEQYF
TRBJ2-2,TRBV2,few,-,TGTGCCAGCAGAAGATATCAGGCTACGAACACCGGGGAGCTGTTTTTT,CASRRYQATNTGELFF
TRBJ2-1,TRBV6-1,-,-,TGTGCCAGCAGTGGGTCAGATTCCTACAATGAGCAGTTCTTC,CASSGSDSYNEQFF
TRBJ2-7,TRBV6-1,once,TRBD2,TGTGCCAGCACAGAGGGGAGCGGGAGGGTCGAGCAGTACTTC,CASTEGSGRVEQYF
TRBJ2-3,TRBV4-3,-,-,TGCGCCAGCAGCCAAGATCCCCCGGGACTTGGCACAGATACGCAGTATTTT,CASSQDPPGLGTDTQYF
TRBJ2-1,TRBV14,-,-,TGTGCCAGCAGCCAAGATAAGGCGGCGGGATTCTACAATGAGCAGTTCTTC,CASSQDKAAGFYNEQFF
TRBJ2-3,TRBV7-9,-,TRBD2,TGTGCCAGCAGCTTGTTAGCGGGAGGGTTAGATACGCAGTATTTT,CASSLLAGGLDTQYF
TRBJ2-7,TRBV11-2,-,-,TGTGCCAGCAGCTTAGAACTGGGGTTGGGCTACGAGCAGTACTTC,CASSLELGLGYEQYF
TRBJ1-5,TRBV4-2,-,-,TGTGCCAGCAGCCAAGATTCGGATAGCAATCAGCCCCAGCATTTT,CASSQDSDSNQPQHF
TRBJ1-2,TRBV19,once,-,TGTGCCAGTAGTATCTCCGGGGCGAACACCTTC,CASSISGANTF
TRBJ2-1,TRBV9,-,-,TGTGCCAGCAGCGCCTTCTCCGGGACCTCCGGGGATGAGCAGTTCTTC,CASSAFSGTSGDEQFF
TRBJ2-1,TRBV7-9,-,-,TGTGCCAGCAGCCTAACAGGGTACAATGAGCAGTTCTTC,CASSLTGYNEQFF
TRBJ2-7,TRBV18,-,TRBD2,TGTGCCAGCTCACAGGGACTAGCGGGAGACGAGCAGTACTTC,CASSQGLAGDEQYF
TRBJ2-2,TRBV4-2,-,-,TGTGCCAGCAGCCAAGCCGGGCCCACCGCCGGGGAGCTGTTTTTT,CASSQAGPTAGELFF
TRBJ1-2,TRBV5-1,many,TRBD1,TGCGCCAGCAGCTTGGGGACAGGGGGCTATGGCTACACCTTC,CASSLGTGGYGYTF
TRBJ1-1,TRBV6-5,few,-,TGTGCCAGCAGTTACCAAACAGGGGAAGCTTTCTTT,CASSYQTGEAFF
TRBJ2-5,TRBV7-2,-,TRBD2,TGTGCCAGCAGCCAGGTAGCGGGAGAGGGAGAGACCCAGTACTTC,CASSQVAGEGETQYF
TRBJ2-7,TRBV10-1,-,-,TGCGCCAGCAGTCCGGCAGGGGACTACGAGCAGTACTTC,CASSPAGDYEQYF
TRBJ1-4,TRBV10-2,-,-,TGCGCCAGCAGCTTGACAGGTCCCTGGGAAAAACTGTTTTTT,CASSLTGPWEKLFF
TRBJ2-3,TRBV4-2,-,-,TGTGCCAGCAGCCTGGGGGGCGGGAGTAGGACAGATACGCAGTATTTT,CASSLGGGSRTDTQYF
TRBJ2-7,TRBV6-1,-,TRBD1,TGTGCCAGCAGTGAAAATATGGGACAGGGGGCCAACGAGCAGTACTTC,CASSENMGQGANEQYF
TRBJ2-2,TRBV7-3,-,TRBD2,TGTGCCAGCAGCTTTGGGAGCGGGAGGACTAACACCGGGGAGCTGTTTTTT,CASSFGSGRTNTGELFF
TRBJ2-1,TRBV10-3,-,-,TGTGCCACCGGAAGGGAGGGGGTAAGGGGCAATGAGCAGTTCTTC,CATGREGVRGNEQFF
TRBJ1-5,TRBV15,-,-,TGTGCCACCAGCCCAAACAATCAGCCCCAGCATTTT,CATSPNNQPQHF
TRBJ2-3,TRBV29-1,once,-,TGCAGCGCAGACTTTACAGATACGCAGTATTTT,CSADFTDTQYF
TRBJ2-3,TRBV9,-,TRBD2,TGTGCCAGCAGCCCAGCCTTAGCGGGCAGCACAGATACGCAGTATTTT,CASSPALAGSTDTQYF
TRBJ2-7,TRBV2,many,TRBD2,TGTGCCAGCAGACAAACTAGCGGGACTTCAGGCGAGCAGTACTTC,CASRQTSGTSGEQYF
TRBJ2-5,TRBV18,-,TRBD2,TGTGCCAGCTCACCCAGTCCTAGCGGGATTCAGAAGACCCAGTACTTC,CASSPSPSGIQKTQYF
TRBJ2-7,TRBV28,-,-,TGTGCCAGCAGTCCTACAGGGATCTCCTACGAGCAGTACTTC,CASSPTGISYEQYF
TRBJ2-1,TRBV5-1,-,TRBD2,TGCGCCAGCAGCTGGACTAGCGGGAGCGAGCAGTTCTTC,CASSWTSGSEQFF